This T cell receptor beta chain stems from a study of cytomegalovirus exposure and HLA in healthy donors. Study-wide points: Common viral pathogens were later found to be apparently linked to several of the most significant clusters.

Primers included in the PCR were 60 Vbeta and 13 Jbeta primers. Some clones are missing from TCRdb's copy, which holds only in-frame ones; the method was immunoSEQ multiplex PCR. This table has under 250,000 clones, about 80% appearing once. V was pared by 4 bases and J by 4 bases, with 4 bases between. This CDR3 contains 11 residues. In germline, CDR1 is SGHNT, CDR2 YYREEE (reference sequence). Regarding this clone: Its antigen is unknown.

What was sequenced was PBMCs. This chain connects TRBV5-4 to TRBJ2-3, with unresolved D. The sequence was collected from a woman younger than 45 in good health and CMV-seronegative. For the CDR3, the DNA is TGTGCCAGCAGCGAGGCAGATACGCAGTATTTT. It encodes CASSEADTQYF.